Here is one TCR beta chain with its context. No antigen is known for it. TCRdb recomputed clones from the PCR reads via MiXCR. The data hold about 19,000 clones, with just over 35% observed a single time. The CDR3 contains 17 residues. Germline CDR1 reads MDHEN; CDR2 reads SYDVKM. V trimming: 6 bases; J trimming: 3 bases; junction bases outside the gene matches: 6. This sample was included in a study of metastatic and nonmetastatic thyroid tumors. Study at large: Where malignant and benign thyroid patients were concerned, repertoires were compared across blood and tumor or nodule tissue.

Among the patients, none had received any treatment before thyroid surgery. Whole-study results and caveats: Relative to benign nodules, malignant thyroid tumors were reportedly characterized by significantly elevated TCR beta diversity in blood and tumor.

Input material: tumor tissue. The chain has TRBV28 and TRBJ2-1, with 15 bases aligning to TRBD2. The sequence was collected from a female donor with papillary thyroid cancer or a benign thyroid nodule (not recorded which). Some clones in this sample may be carry-over from other donors' samples. The CDR3: CASSGTSGRTSYNEQFF. CDR3 DNA sequence: TGTGCCAGCAGCGGGACTAGCGGGAGGACTAGCTACAATGAGCAGTTCTTC. The whole variable domain, remainder taken from reference TRBV28 and TRBJ2-1, is DVKVTQSSRYLVKRTGEKVFLECVQDMDHENMFWYRQDPGLGLRLIYFSYDVKMKEKGDIPEGYSVSREKKERFSLILESASTNQTSMYLCASSGTSGRTSYNEQFFGPGTRLTVL.